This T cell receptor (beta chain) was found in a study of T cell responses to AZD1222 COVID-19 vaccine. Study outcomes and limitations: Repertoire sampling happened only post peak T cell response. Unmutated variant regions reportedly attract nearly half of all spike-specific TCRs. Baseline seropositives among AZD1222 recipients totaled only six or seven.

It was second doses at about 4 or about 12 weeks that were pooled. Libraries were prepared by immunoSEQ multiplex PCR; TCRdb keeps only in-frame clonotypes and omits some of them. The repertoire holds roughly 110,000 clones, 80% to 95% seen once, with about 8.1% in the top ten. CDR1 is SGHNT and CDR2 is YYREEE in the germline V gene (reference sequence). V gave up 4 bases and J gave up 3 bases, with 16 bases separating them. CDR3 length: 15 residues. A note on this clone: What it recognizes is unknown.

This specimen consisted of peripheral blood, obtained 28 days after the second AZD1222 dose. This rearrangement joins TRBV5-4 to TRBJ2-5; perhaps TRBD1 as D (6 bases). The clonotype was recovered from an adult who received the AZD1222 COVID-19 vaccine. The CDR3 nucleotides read TGTGCCAGCAGCCCGAGACAGGCAAGCGAAGAGACCCAGTACTTC. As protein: CASSPRQASEETQYF.